The 3 T cell receptor beta chains below all came from one sample that was sequenced in a study of graft-versus-host responses after intestinal transplantation. Using immunoSEQ multiplex PCR, the repertoire was profiled, and TCRdb retains in-frame clones only, with some absent. The sample shows about 120,000 clones, about nine tenths of them seen only once. These receptors have no identified antigens. Sequenced here: unstimulated CD4+ T cells sorted from spleen or lymph node cells, sampled before intestinal transplant. The origin of the receptors is a human donor who received an intestinal transplant.

The chain links TRBV18 to TRBJ2-3, with TRBD2 identical over 8 bases. The J segment lost 1 base and the V segment lost 5 bases, leaving 8 bases of the junction unmatched. The CDR3 loop spans 16 amino acids. Germline CDR1 reads KGHSH; CDR2 reads LQKENI. DNA for the CDR3: TGTGCCAGCTCATCCGGCCCGGGGGGGGGCACAGATACGCAGTATTTT. This translates into CASSSGPGGGTDTQYF.

The chain employs TRBV9 and TRBJ2-2; 9 nucleotides line up with TRBD2. The V gene's germline CDR1 is SGDLS and CDR2 YYNGEE. This CDR3 region has 17 residues. Trimming took 5 bases from V and 4 from J; bases not matched to a gene: 12. CDR3 DNA sequence: TGTGCCAGCAGTCCTGCAGCGGGAGGTTTGGTCACCGGGGAGCTGTTTTTT. Translation gives CASSPAAGGLVTGELFF.

The chain couples TRBV19 to TRBJ2-7; TRBD2 is a possible D gene (7 bases). The CDR3 spans 14 residues. Looked up from germline, CDR1 is LNHDA and CDR2 is SQIVND (reference sequence). Trimming cost V 4 bases and J 2 bases, with 12 bases left between them. In nucleotides, the CDR3 is TGTGCCAGTAGTACCCGGGGGGCCCCCTACGAGCAGTACTTC. Protein sequence: CASSTRGAPYEQYF.